The clone carrying this TCR beta chain was observed a handful of times. PCR was performed a second time for 7 to 11 cycles using a sample-barcoded 5' primer and a J-beta primer mix. A single record per CDR3 protein comes from TCRdb applying MiXCR to the 5' RACE reads. There are about 780,000 distinct CDR3 sequences in the sample; around a quarter occur only once, and around 3% lies in the top ten. The sample is drawn from a study of blood T cells in healthy people across ages. V lost 1 base and J 7 bases, leaving 10 bases between the germline ends. The CDR3 has 13 residues. Germline CDR1 and CDR2: SGHTA and FQGNSA. The sample also formed part of further work on T cells of mothers and their children.

The sample comprised blood. The TCR comes from a boy aged 5-17 years in good health. V is TRBV7-2 and J is TRBJ2-5; D is unclear. The CDR3 protein is CASSLELKGTQYF. DNA for the CDR3: TGTGCCAGCAGCTTAGAGCTAAAAGGGACCCAGTACTTC.